These 14 T cell receptor beta chains came from one sample sequenced in a study of beta chain features in type 1 diabetes. General study findings and limits: All four CD4+ subsets from Type 1 diabetes patients carried moderately but significantly shorter TCRB CDR3s.

No cognate antigen is known for these TCRs. The authors reverse transcribed all of the isolated RNA, so sequencing captured expressed TCRB transcripts. Only in-frame clones appear in the TCRdb table, and some are missing; sequencing was by immunoSEQ multiplex PCR. The repertoire includes tens of thousands of clones, roughly 53% of them detected once, and 0.3% sits in the top ten. The sample taken for sequencing was stem cell memory CD4+ T cells from blood. The receptors were sampled from a man younger than 40 with type 1 diabetes.

The chain recombines TRBV25-1 with TRBJ1-4, with D maybe TRBD1 (6 bases). Trimming pared 0 bases from V and 3 bases from J, leaving 14 bases between. The CDR3 sequence is 17 residues long. Germline V CDR1 and CDR2: MGHDK, SYGVNS. The CDR3 sequence: CASSEYFTGSPNEKLFF. The CDR3 DNA follows: TGTGCCAGCAGTGAATATTTTACAGGGAGTCCTAATGAAAAACTGTTTTTT.

This clone was counted between two and nine times. The gene calls are TRBV30 and TRBJ2-1; 9 bases fit TRBD1. The CDR3 loop spans 14 amino acids. J lost 6 bases, V lost 3 bases, and 6 bases had no gene match. CDR1 and CDR2 (germline): GTSNPN, SVGIG (reference sequence). The CDR3 DNA reads TGTGCCTGGAGGGGACAGGGTGATACCAATGAGCAGTTCTTC. Its translation is CAWRGQGDTNEQFF.

The V and J genes are TRBV30 and TRBJ1-4, with a possible D match to TRBD1 (5 bases). Between the trimmed V and J ends, which lost 0 bases and 7 bases, there was a span of 15 bases. This CDR3 has 15 amino acids. Germline V CDR1 and CDR2: GTSNPN, SVGIG (reference sequence). CDR3: CAWSVPWRGGEKLFF. The CDR3 bases are TGTGCCTGGAGTGTACCATGGAGGGGAGGTGAAAAACTGTTTTTT.

This sequence joins TRBV5-6 and TRBJ1-2; the match to TRBD1 covers 11 bases. J lost 2 bases, V lost 0 bases, and 3 bases had no gene match. CDR3 size: 16 residues. CDR1 SGHDT and CDR2 YYEEEE come from the germline V gene. The CDR3 region has the DNA TGTGCCAGCAGCTTGGGCAGGACAGGGGGCAACTATGGCTACACCTTC. This sequence encodes CASSLGRTGGNYGYTF.

This clone was seen only a few times. The V call is TRBV18, the J call TRBJ2-5; 7 positions agree with TRBD1. V was pared by 4 bases and J by 2 bases, with 4 bases of the junction left unmatched. The CDR3 runs to 14 residues. Germline CDR1 reads KGHSH; CDR2 reads LQKENI. CDR3 protein: CASSHGQVQETQYF. CDR3 nucleotides: TGTGCCAGCTCACACGGACAGGTACAAGAGACCCAGTACTTC.

This clone has only a few counts. V usage is TRBV19 and J usage is TRBJ2-1, with 7 bases matching TRBD2. The CDR3 length is 16 residues. Germline V gene lookup returns CDR1 LNHDA and CDR2 SQIVND (reference sequence). The junction had 11 bases not matched to a gene; V was cut back by 9 bases and J by 0 bases. The CDR3 coding sequence is TGTGCCAGCCTTAGCGGGCGCGGTAGCTCCTACAATGAGCAGTTCTTC. Amino acids: CASLSGRGSSYNEQFF.

The CDR3 is CASWAGQGNYGYTF. CDR3 nucleotide sequence: TGTGCCTCTTGGGCGGGACAGGGGAACTATGGCTACACCTTC. The chain joins TRBV2 to TRBJ1-2, with 10 bases that match TRBD1. This CDR3 has 14 amino acids. Germline V CDR1 and CDR2: SNHLY, FYNNEI. The V and J ends lost 11 bases and 2 bases, in that order; junction bases with no gene match: 8.

This clone came up once. This chain uses TRBV7-2 with TRBJ2-1; 8 nucleotides align to TRBD2. The CDR3 runs to 16 residues. Unmatched junction bases numbered 11, after V lost 1 base and J lost 9 bases. Germline V gene data show CDR1 as SGHTA and CDR2 as FQGNSA. The CDR3 DNA reads as TGTGCCAGCAGCTTAGGCGGGACTAGTGGATTCAGTGAGCAGTTCTTC. Protein: CASSLGGTSGFSEQFF.

The chain links TRBV6-1 to TRBJ2-7; 7 bases match TRBD1. CDR1 is MNHNS and CDR2 is SASEGT in the germline V gene. Trimming removed 6 bases from V and 2 bases from J; junction bases left unmatched: 1. The CDR3 sequence is 12 residues long. The CDR3 nucleotides are TGTGCCAGCAGGCAGGGGGCCTACGAGCAGTACTTC. Protein product: CASRQGAYEQYF.

V is TRBV7-2 and J is TRBJ1-2; 7 bases align to TRBD1. V shed 3 bases, J shed 4 bases, and the junction held 14 bases outside the gene matches. The CDR3 is 17 residues long. The germline V gene encodes CDR1 SGHTA and CDR2 FQGNSA. The CDR3 nucleotides read TGTGCCAGCAGCTTCACCCCGGACAGGTCCGCAGGCTATGGCTACACCTTC. The encoded protein is CASSFTPDRSAGYGYTF.

This clone has a handful of counts. J is TRBJ1-2 and V is TRBV9, with D perhaps TRBD1 (6 bases). The germline gives CDR1 SGDLS, CDR2 YYNGEE. Between the trimmed V and J ends, which lost 3 bases and 7 bases, there was a span of 22 bases. The CDR3 has 16 amino acids. The CDR3 here is CASSAKAEDRTVGYTF. For the CDR3, the DNA is TGTGCCAGCAGCGCCAAGGCAGAAGACAGGACGGTTGGCTACACCTTC. Looking up the rest from reference TRBV9 and TRBJ1-2 gives the full variable domain: DSGVTQTPKHLITATGQRVTLRCSPRSGDLSVYWYQQSLDQGLQFLIQYYNGEERAKGNILERFSAQQFPDLHSELNLSSLELGDSALYFCASSAKAEDRTVGYTFGSGTRLTVV.

The gene calls are TRBV9 and TRBJ1-6; possibly TRBD1 for D (5 bases). Germline V CDR1 and CDR2: SGDLS, YYNGEE. Trimming left V 0 bases short and J 7 bases short, with 17 bases between. This CDR3 spans 17 amino acids. This CDR3 is CASSVGVSPGGNSPLHF. The CDR3 coding sequence is TGTGCCAGCAGCGTAGGTGTCAGCCCGGGGGGAAATTCACCCCTCCACTTT.

The rearrangement uses TRBV19 and TRBJ1-1, with a weak D call TRBD1 (5 bases). V lost 11 bases to trimming and J lost 2 bases, with 18 bases between them. The CDR3 runs 14 residues. CDR1 and CDR2 (germline): LNHDA, SQIVND (reference sequence). In nucleotides, the CDR3 is TGTGCCTCTCTGGGTGACAGACTTAACACTGAAGCTTTCTTT. Amino acids: CASLGDRLNTEAFF.

The chain is built from TRBV5-1 and TRBJ2-6; 7 bases line up with TRBD1. Germline V gene sequence: CDR1 SGHRS, CDR2 YFSETQ. The J segment lost 2 bases and the V segment lost 4 bases, leaving 12 bases of the junction unmatched. The CDR3 loop spans 18 amino acids. CDR3 DNA sequence: TGCGCCAGCAGCGAGTCACGGGACAGTTGGGCTGGGGCCAACGTCCTGACTTTC. It encodes CASSESRDSWAGANVLTF.